This T cell receptor beta chain was captured by sequencing in a study of control samples from healthy donors and cancer patients. Produced via immunoSEQ multiplex PCR; TCRdb's table is partial and in-frame only. Among 20,000 to 30,000 clones listed, approximately 91% were seen once. With 3 bases clipped from V and 5 bases from J, the junction kept 6 bases outside the gene matches. The CDR3 extends over 14 amino acids. Looked up from germline, CDR1 is SGDLS and CDR2 is YYNGEE. This chain connects TRBV9 to TRBJ2-5; 8 bases fit TRBD1. Specimen: PBMCs. This clonotype was obtained from a man between 45 and 60 years old with lung cancer. CDR3 loop: CASSGTGPRETQYF. The DNA of the CDR3 is TGTGCCAGCAGCGGGACAGGGCCAAGGGAGACCCAGTACTTC.